The 5 T cell receptor beta chains below all came from one sample that was sequenced in a study of radiotherapy plus CTLA-4 blockade in lung cancer. Using immunoSEQ multiplex PCR, the repertoire was profiled, and TCRdb retains in-frame clones only, with some absent. Here the sample spans 85,000 to 130,000 clones, approximately 87% being singletons. Sequencing used peripheral blood, obtained from a patient treated with radiotherapy plus ipilimumab. These receptors came from a human donor with non-small cell lung cancer that progressed on radiotherapy plus ipilimumab. Some clones in this sample may be carry-over from other donors' samples.

Turning to this clone: The identical CDR3 is also encoded by other nucleotide sequences in the sample. The J gene is TRBJ1-2, the V gene TRBV7-2, with TRBD1 matching 9 bases. With 3 bases clipped from V and 6 bases from J, the junction kept 2 bases outside the gene matches. CDR3 length: 13 amino acids. Germline assignment: CDR1 SGHTA and CDR2 FQGNSA. The CDR3 DNA sequence: TGTGCCAGCAGCTTGGGACAGGGAGATGGCTACACCTTC. Protein sequence: CASSLGQGDGYTF.

This chain connects TRBV5-1 to TRBJ2-5, with 11 nucleotides matching TRBD2. The CDR3 runs 16 residues. With V trimmed by 1 base and J by 6 bases, 8 bases remained unmatched. Germline V gene sequence: CDR1 SGHRS, CDR2 YFSETQ. Here the CDR3 DNA reads TGCGCCAGCAGCTTGATGGCTAGCGGGGGGAGGAAGACCCAGTACTTC. It is translated as CASSLMASGGRKTQYF.

This clone has just a few counts. The chain couples TRBV10-3 to TRBJ2-3; a possible D gene is TRBD2 (6 bases). Germline CDR1 reads ENHRY; CDR2 reads SYGVKD. Between the trimmed V and J ends, which lost 1 base and 2 bases, there was a span of 7 bases. The CDR3 spans 14 residues. The CDR3 bases are TGTGCCATCAGTGAGTGGACTACCACAGATACGCAGTATTTT. Translation: CAISEWTTTDTQYF.

V gene TRBV19 combines with J gene TRBJ1-5, with no clear D. The CDR3 has 15 residues. V was clipped by 1 base and J by 3 bases, with 10 bases between them. In germline, CDR1 is LNHDA, CDR2 SQIVND (reference sequence). CDR3 region: CASSIVIGVNQPQHF. The CDR3 DNA sequence: TGTGCCAGTAGTATAGTTATTGGGGTCAATCAGCCCCAGCATTTT. Filled out from reference TRBV19 and TRBJ1-5, the complete variable domain reads DGGITQSPKYLFRKEGQNVTLSCEQNLNHDAMYWYRQDPGQGLRLIYYSQIVNDFQKGDIAEGYSVSREKKESFPLTVTSAQKNPTAFYLCASSIVIGVNQPQHFGDGTRLSIL.

The chain uses TRBV27 and TRBJ1-5; D is possibly TRBD1 (6 bases). Per germline, CDR1 MNHEY and CDR2 SMNVEV (reference sequence). Deletions cut 3 bases from V and 6 bases from J, with 6 bases between. This CDR3 region has 12 residues. CDR3 DNA sequence: TGTGCCAGCAGTTTCAGGGGTCAGCCCCAGCATTTT. Its protein product is CASSFRGQPQHF.